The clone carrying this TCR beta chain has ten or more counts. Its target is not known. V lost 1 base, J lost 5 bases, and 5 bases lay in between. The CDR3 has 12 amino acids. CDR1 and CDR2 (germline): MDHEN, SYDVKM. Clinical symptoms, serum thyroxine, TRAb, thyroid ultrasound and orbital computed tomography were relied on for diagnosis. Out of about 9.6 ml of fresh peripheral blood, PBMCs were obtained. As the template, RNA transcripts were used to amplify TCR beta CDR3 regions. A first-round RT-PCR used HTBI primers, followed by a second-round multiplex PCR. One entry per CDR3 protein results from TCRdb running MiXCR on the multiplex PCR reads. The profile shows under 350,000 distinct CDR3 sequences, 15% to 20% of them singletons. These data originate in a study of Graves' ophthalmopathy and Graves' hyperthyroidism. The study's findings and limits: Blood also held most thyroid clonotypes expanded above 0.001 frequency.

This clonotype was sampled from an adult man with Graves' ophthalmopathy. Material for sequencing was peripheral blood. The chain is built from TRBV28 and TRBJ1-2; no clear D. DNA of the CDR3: TGTGCCAGCAGTTTATTGGGGTATGGCTACACCTTC. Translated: CASSLLGYGYTF.